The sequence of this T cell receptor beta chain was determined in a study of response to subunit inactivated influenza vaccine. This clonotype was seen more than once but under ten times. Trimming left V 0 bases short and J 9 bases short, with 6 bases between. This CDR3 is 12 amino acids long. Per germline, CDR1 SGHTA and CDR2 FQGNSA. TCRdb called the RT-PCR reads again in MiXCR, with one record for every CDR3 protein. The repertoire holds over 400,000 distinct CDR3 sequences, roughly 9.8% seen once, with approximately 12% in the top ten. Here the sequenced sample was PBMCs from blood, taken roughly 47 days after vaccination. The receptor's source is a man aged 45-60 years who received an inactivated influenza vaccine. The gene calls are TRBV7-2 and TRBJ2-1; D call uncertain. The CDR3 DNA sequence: TGTGCCAGCAGCTTAGCAGGGCGTGAGCAGTTCTTC. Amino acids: CASSLAGREQFF.